The 10 T cell receptor beta chains below were found in one sample sequenced in a study of CD8+CD57+ T cells in acquired aplastic anemia. CDR3 and TCR beta VDJ profiling relied on genomic DNA as the template. Each CDR3 protein gets one entry after TCRdb re-called the reads with MiXCR. The table includes some 180,000 distinct CDR3 sequences, roughly 65% detected once. Whoever was chosen for sequencing had shown CD8+CD57+ cell expansion by flow cytometry. The sample was sorted CD4+, CD8+, or CD8+CD57+ T cells (not recorded which) from PBMCs. Receptor source: a human donor with aplastic anemia.

V usage is TRBV10-3 and J usage is TRBJ2-1; TRBD2 aligns across 8 bases. The CDR3 has 14 amino acids. CDR1 and CDR2 (germline): ENHRY, SYGVKD. V dropped 8 bases and J dropped 5; count of bases not matched to a gene: 8. Written as DNA, the CDR3 is TGTGCCATCGAAGGCGGGGGGCGGGACAATGAGCAGTTCTTC. As protein: CAIEGGGRDNEQFF.

The chain links TRBV19 to TRBJ2-1, with a weak D call TRBD2 (6 bases). V lost 4 bases and J 3 bases, leaving 16 bases between the germline ends. The CDR3 sequence is 16 residues long. Germline CDR1 reads LNHDA; CDR2 reads SQIVND (reference sequence). CDR3 coding DNA: TGTGCCAGTAGTACCCTTCTAGCGACGGGCTACAATGAGCAGTTCTTC. Protein sequence: CASSTLLATGYNEQFF.

This clonotype was found many times. This CDR3 reads CSVQGSNVLTF. DNA for the CDR3: TGCAGCGTACAAGGGTCCAACGTCCTGACTTTC. V is TRBV29-1 and J is TRBJ2-6; the D is unclear. CDR1 is SQVTM, CDR2 ANQGSEA, per germline. The V end was cut by 6 bases, the J end by 8 bases, with 8 bases between. The CDR3 has 11 residues.

The genes are TRBV11-2 and TRBJ2-5; D might be TRBD2 (6 bases). Trimming left V 3 bases short and J 4 bases short, with 12 bases between. Germline lookup yields CDR1 SGHAT and CDR2 FQNNGV. The CDR3 loop spans 14 amino acids. The CDR3 sequence: CASSFPDGGETQYF. CDR3 coding DNA: TGTGCCAGCAGCTTCCCTGACGGGGGAGAGACCCAGTACTTC.

This clonotype was found once. J is TRBJ2-5 and V is TRBV9; 7 positions match TRBD2. The assigned J gene may be wrong: the sequence end matches TRBJ2-1 better. The germline V gene encodes CDR1 SGDLS and CDR2 YYNGEE. CDR3 size: 16 residues. Written as DNA, the CDR3 is TGTGCCAGCAGCGTAGAACCGGGACTACCCTACAATGAGCAGTTCTTC. Translation gives CASSVEPGLPYNEQFF.

Many counts were recorded for this clonotype. The genes are TRBV7-2 and TRBJ1-1; 8 positions agree with TRBD1. This CDR3 spans 14 amino acids. Germline assignment: CDR1 SGHTA and CDR2 FQGNSA. J lost 4 bases, V lost 5 bases, and 6 bases had no gene match. The DNA of the CDR3 is TGTGCCAGCAGCCTACGGACAGGGAGCACTGAAGCTTTCTTT. Translating it yields CASSLRTGSTEAFF.

In this sample, this clonotype turned up a few times. The chain links TRBV20-1 to TRBJ2-3; TRBD1 aligns across 9 bases. This CDR3 contains 14 residues. Per the germline V gene, CDR1 is DFQATT and CDR2 is SNEGSKA (reference sequence). V lost 4 bases, J lost 1 base, and 3 bases stayed unmatched. CDR3 DNA sequence: TGCAGTGCTACTCGGACAGGGGGCACAGATACGCAGTATTTT. Translated: CSATRTGGTDTQYF.

This clonotype was detected many times. The V and J genes are TRBV10-3 and TRBJ1-1, with D maybe TRBD1 (5 bases). The V and J ends lost 9 bases and 5 bases respectively, with 13 bases between them. CDR3 length equals 12 residues. Per germline, CDR1 ENHRY and CDR2 SYGVKD. The CDR3 region is CAIGHSETEAFF. The CDR3 DNA follows: TGTGCCATTGGACACTCGGAGACTGAAGCTTTCTTT.

This clonotype has a single count. The chain couples TRBV19 to TRBJ1-6, with D hard to call. Looked up from germline, CDR1 is LNHDA and CDR2 is SQIVND (reference sequence). V was shortened by 6 bases and J by 7 bases, with 16 bases between the two germline ends. CDR3 length equals 15 residues. The CDR3 nucleotides read TGTGCCAGTAGGATGAACTCCCTAGAGAATTCACCCCTCCACTTT. It yields the protein CASRMNSLENSPLHF.

This clonotype has at least ten counts. This chain links TRBV6-6 with TRBJ1-1; 9 nucleotides agree with TRBD1. Germline CDR1 and CDR2: MNHNY and SVGAGI (reference sequence). This CDR3 is 15 amino acids long. V was pared by 0 bases and J by 4 bases, with 3 bases of the junction left unmatched. The CDR3: CASSYSGQGGTEAFF. CDR3 nucleotide sequence: TGTGCCAGCAGTTACTCGGGACAGGGCGGCACTGAAGCTTTCTTT.